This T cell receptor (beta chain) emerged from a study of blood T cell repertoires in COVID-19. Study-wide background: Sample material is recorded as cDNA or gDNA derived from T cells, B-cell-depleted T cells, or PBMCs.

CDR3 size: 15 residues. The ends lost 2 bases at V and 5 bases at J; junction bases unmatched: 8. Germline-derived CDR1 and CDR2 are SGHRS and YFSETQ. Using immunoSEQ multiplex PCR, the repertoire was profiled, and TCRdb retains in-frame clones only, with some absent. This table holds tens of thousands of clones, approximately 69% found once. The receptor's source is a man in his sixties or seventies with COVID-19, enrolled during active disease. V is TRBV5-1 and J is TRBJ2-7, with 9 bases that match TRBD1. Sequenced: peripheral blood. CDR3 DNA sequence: TGCGCCAGCAGCTTACAGGGGGCCAACAGCGACGAGCAGTACTTC. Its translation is CASSLQGANSDEQYF.